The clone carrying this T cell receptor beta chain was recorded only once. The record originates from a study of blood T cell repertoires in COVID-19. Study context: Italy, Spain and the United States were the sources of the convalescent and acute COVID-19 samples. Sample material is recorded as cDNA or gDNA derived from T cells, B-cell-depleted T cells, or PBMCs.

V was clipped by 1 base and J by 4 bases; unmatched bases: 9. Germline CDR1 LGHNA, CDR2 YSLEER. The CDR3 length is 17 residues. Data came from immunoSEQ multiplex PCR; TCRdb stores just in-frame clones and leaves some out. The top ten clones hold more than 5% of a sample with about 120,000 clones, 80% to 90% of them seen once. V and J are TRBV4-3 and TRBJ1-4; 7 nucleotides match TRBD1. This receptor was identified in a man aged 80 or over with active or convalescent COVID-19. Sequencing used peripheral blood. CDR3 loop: CASSQGTVAGGNEKLFF. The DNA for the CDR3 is TGCGCCAGCAGCCAAGGGACCGTAGCAGGGGGTAATGAAAAACTGTTTTTT.